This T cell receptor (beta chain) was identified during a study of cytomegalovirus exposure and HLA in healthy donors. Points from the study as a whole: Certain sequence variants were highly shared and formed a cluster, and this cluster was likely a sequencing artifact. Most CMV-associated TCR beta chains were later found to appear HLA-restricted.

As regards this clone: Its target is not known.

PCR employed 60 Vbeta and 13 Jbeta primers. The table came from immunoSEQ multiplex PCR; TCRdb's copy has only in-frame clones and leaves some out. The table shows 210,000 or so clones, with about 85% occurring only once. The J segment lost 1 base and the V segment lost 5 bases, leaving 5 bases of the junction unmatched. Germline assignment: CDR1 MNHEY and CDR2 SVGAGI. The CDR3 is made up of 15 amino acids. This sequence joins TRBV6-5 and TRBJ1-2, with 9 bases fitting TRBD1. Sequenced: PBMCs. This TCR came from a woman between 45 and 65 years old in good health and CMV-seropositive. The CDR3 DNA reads TGTGCCAGCAGTCGGTCGGGACAGGGTAACTATGGCTACACCTTC. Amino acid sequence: CASSRSGQGNYGYTF.